There are a few counts of the clone carrying this T cell receptor beta chain. The target antigen is unknown. These data belong to a study of CD8+ T cells in alopecia areata. Background on the study: The duration of tofacitinib was 6 to 18 months, with 6 months off drug afterward. General study results and limits: Lesional scalp displayed greater clonality than normal scalp, most notably in alopecia totalis/universalis. Scalp sequencing captures resident alphabeta T cells of normal skin too.

Extracted RNA was reverse transcribed, and the resulting cDNA served as sequencing template. Sequencing was performed with immunoSEQ multiplex PCR; in TCRdb, only in-frame clones are kept and a portion is missing. Here the sample spans 170,000 or so clones, around three fifths being singletons. The CDR3 loop spans 14 amino acids. V lost 7 bases to trimming and J lost 9 bases; unmatched junction nucleotides: 14. Germline V gene lookup returns CDR1 SQVTM and CDR2 ANQGSEA. This TCR was recovered from a human donor with alopecia areata. Material: CD4+ T cells sorted from blood, obtained at week 0. The chain recombines TRBV29-1 with TRBJ2-5, with 10 positions matching TRBD2. The CDR3 loop is CSAQERGGEMSQYF. CDR3 nucleotide sequence: TGCAGCGCCCAAGAGCGGGGGGGAGAGATGTCCCAGTACTTC.